The 24 T cell receptor beta chains in this list originate from one sample, sequenced in a study of T cells in localized non-small cell lung cancer. Assay: immunoSEQ multiplex PCR; the TCRdb copy retains only in-frame clones and omits some. The sample gives about 35,000 clones, 90% of which show up once; 4.1% is in the top ten. Sequences were derived from peripheral blood, sampled before any cancer treatment. The receptor set was obtained from a man aged 40 to 69 with stage I lung adenocarcinoma.

CDR3 sequence reads: CASTSRGDRQFF. The CDR3, as DNA: TGTGCCAGCACCTCCCGTGGGGACAGACAGTTCTTC. The rearrangement links TRBV2 to TRBJ2-1, with TRBD1 identical over 7 bases. Germline loops: CDR1 SNHLY, CDR2 FYNNEI. V dropped 7 bases and J dropped 13; count of bases not matched to a gene: 10. The CDR3 length is 12 residues.

V gene TRBV5-1 combines with J gene TRBJ2-5, with 10 nucleotides matching TRBD2. The V and J ends lost 0 bases and 13 bases, in that order; junction bases with no gene match: 9. The germline V gene encodes CDR1 SGHRS and CDR2 YFSETQ. The CDR3 contains 14 residues. The CDR3 protein is CASSLELAGGPPYF. The CDR3 DNA is TGCGCCAGCAGCTTGGAATTAGCGGGGGGCCCTCCGTACTTC.

The chain has TRBV5-1 and TRBJ2-3; D is perhaps TRBD1 (6 bases). This CDR3 comprises 17 residues. CDR1 SGHRS and CDR2 YFSETQ come from the germline V gene. V was clipped by 4 bases and J by 3 bases, with 21 bases between them. In nucleotides, the CDR3 is TGCGCCAGCAGCCGCGGACCCAGGGGTACGGAGACAGATACGCAGTATTTT. Its protein product is CASSRGPRGTETDTQYF.

The genes are TRBV5-1 and TRBJ2-2, with 8 bases that match TRBD1. V gave up 6 bases and J gave up 7 bases; unmatched junction bases: 11. The CDR3 length is 15 residues. The V gene's germline CDR1 is SGHRS and CDR2 YFSETQ. The CDR3 sequence is CASIDRGGGGGELFF. The CDR3 DNA sequence: TGCGCCAGCATAGACAGGGGAGGTGGCGGCGGGGAGCTGTTTTTT.

This clone was seen more than once but under ten times. The J gene is TRBJ2-7, the V gene TRBV18, with a possible D match to TRBD1 (6 bases). CDR1 is KGHSH, CDR2 LQKENI, per germline. The ends were cut back, 0 bases at V and 2 bases at J, with 8 bases in the middle. The CDR3 sequence is 14 residues long. The CDR3 coding sequence is TGTGCCAGCTCACCACCGTCAGGGGCCTACGAGCAGTACTTC. Residues: CASSPPSGAYEQYF. The full variable domain, rest sourced from reference TRBV18 and TRBJ2-7, is NAGVMQNPRHLVRRRGQEARLRCSPMKGHSHVYWYRQLPEEGLKFMVYLQKENIIDESGMPKERFSAEFPKEGPSILRIQQVVRGDSAAYFCASSPPSGAYEQYFGPGTRLTVT.

The chain combines TRBV5-4 with TRBJ2-3; D perhaps matches TRBD1 (5 bases). The V end was cut by 0 bases, the J end by 2 bases, with 13 bases between. CDR3 length: 16 amino acids. CDR1 and CDR2 from the germline V gene are SGHNT and YYREEE (reference sequence). Here the CDR3 reads CASSLDQGTLTDTQYF. Written as DNA, the CDR3 is TGTGCCAGCAGCTTGGATCAGGGAACCCTCACAGATACGCAGTATTTT.

The CDR3 reads CASSFGNSGNTIYF. DNA for the CDR3: TGTGCCAGCAGCTTCGGGAACTCTGGAAACACCATATATTTT. The gene calls are TRBV11-2 and TRBJ1-3; no clear D. The V end was cut by 3 bases, the J end by 0 bases, with 6 bases between. CDR1 and CDR2 (germline): SGHAT, FQNNGV. CDR3 length: 14 amino acids.

This chain links TRBV13 with TRBJ1-2, with D possibly TRBD1 on 6 matching bases. V lost 0 bases and J lost 8, with 13 bases in between. This CDR3 contains 14 residues. Germline loops: CDR1 PRHDT, CDR2 FYEKMQ (reference sequence). Here the CDR3 reads CASSLGGGGKGYTF. As DNA, the CDR3 is TGTGCCAGCAGCTTAGGAGGAGGGGGTAAGGGCTACACCTTC.

The gene calls are TRBV27 and TRBJ1-1; tentative D call: TRBD1 (6 bases). V lost 3 bases and J 1 base, leaving 9 bases between the germline ends. CDR1 is MNHEY and CDR2 is SMNVEV in the germline V gene (reference sequence). This CDR3 is 14 amino acids long. In DNA, the CDR3 is TGTGCCAGCAGTTTTGGGGGGCAGAACACTGAAGCTTTCTTT. Translating it yields CASSFGGQNTEAFF.

The chain is built from TRBV7-8 and TRBJ1-1; D not resolved. With 4 bases removed from V and 1 base from J, the gap between germline ends came to 16 bases. The germline gives CDR1 SGHVS, CDR2 FQNEAQ. This CDR3 comprises 16 residues. CDR3 sequence (DNA): TGTGCCAGCAGCTGGAATAGGAGGACGGGGAACACTGAAGCTTTCTTT. This translates into CASSWNRRTGNTEAFF.

This clone was detected once. V usage is TRBV18 and J usage is TRBJ2-1, with 7 bases that match TRBD1. This CDR3 region has 17 residues. V shed 4 bases and J 0 bases; nucleotides not matched to a gene: 9. Germline V lookup: CDR1 KGHSH, CDR2 LQKENI. The CDR3 is CASSLRQGSSSYNEQFF. CDR3 nucleotides: TGTGCCAGCTCACTTCGACAGGGTTCCAGCTCCTACAATGAGCAGTTCTTC.

This chain links TRBV2 with TRBJ1-1; D is ambiguous. V lost 7 bases to trimming and J lost 3 bases, with 9 bases between them. Germline assignment: CDR1 SNHLY and CDR2 FYNNEI. There are 12 residues in the CDR3. CDR3 amino acids: CASKGYDTEAFF. The CDR3 region has the DNA TGTGCCAGCAAGGGTTATGACACTGAAGCTTTCTTT.

The chain employs TRBV19 and TRBJ2-2; 8 bases line up with TRBD1. The trim removed 6 bases at V and 6 bases at J, leaving 12 bases unmatched. Germline CDR1 is LNHDA and CDR2 is SQIVND (reference sequence). The CDR3 loop spans 16 amino acids. CDR3 loop: CASSLTGQVSSGELFF. The CDR3 nucleotides are TGTGCCAGTAGCCTAACGGGACAGGTTTCATCCGGGGAGCTGTTTTTT.

This clone was observed a single time. The chain combines TRBV5-1 with TRBJ1-4; 10 bases match TRBD1. This CDR3 region has 14 residues. Germline values: CDR1 SGHRS, CDR2 YFSETQ. J gave up 8 bases and V 3 bases, and 4 bases lay outside the gene matches. DNA of the CDR3: TGCGCCAGCAGCTCCGGGACAGGGGACGAAAAACTGTTTTTT. It is translated as CASSSGTGDEKLFF.

This sequence joins TRBV11-3 and TRBJ2-2; the D is unclear. Deletions cut 1 base from V and 5 bases from J, with 5 bases between. Germline CDR1 is SGHNT and CDR2 is YENEEA. The CDR3 totals 13 residues. The CDR3, as DNA: TGTGCCAGCAGCTTAGGGGTGACCGGGGAGCTGTTTTTT. Translated: CASSLGVTGELFF.

Notes on this clone: Other DNA sequences in this specimen translate into the identical CDR3. The chain joins TRBV2 to TRBJ1-2, with a tentative D call TRBD1 (5 bases). V lost 11 bases to trimming and J lost 0 bases, with 31 bases between them. The length of the CDR3 is 19 residues. The germline V gene encodes CDR1 SNHLY and CDR2 FYNNEI. CDR3 nucleotides: TGTGCCGTACGTGAGCAGGGATTTTTCCGTACCAAAGCTAACTATGGCTACACCTTC. Translation: CAVREQGFFRTKANYGYTF.

Only a few counts were recorded for this clone. V is TRBV2 and J is TRBJ1-5; perhaps TRBD1 as D (5 bases). Trimming removed 8 bases at V and 6 bases at J, with 17 bases between. In germline, CDR1 is SNHLY, CDR2 FYNNEI. This CDR3 has 14 residues. CDR3 in amino acids: CASSKDRGTQPQHF. The CDR3 DNA is TGTGCCAGCTCTAAGGACCGTGGGACTCAGCCCCAGCATTTT.

The chain joins TRBV27 to TRBJ2-7; the D is unclear. Germline V gene data show CDR1 as MNHEY and CDR2 as SMNVEV (reference sequence). The germline V and J ends were trimmed by 5 bases and 0 bases, with 11 bases remaining between them. CDR3 length equals 14 residues. The CDR3 DNA is TGTGCCAGCAGTGACATCTTCAGCTCCTACGAGCAGTACTTC. Translation: CASSDIFSSYEQYF.

The chain employs TRBV19 and TRBJ1-3; unclear D gene. Trimming took 3 bases from V and 0 from J, leaving 9 bases between them. Germline CDR1 is LNHDA and CDR2 is SQIVND (reference sequence). The CDR3 is 15 residues long. CDR3 DNA sequence: TGTGCCAGTAGTATCCGAAGATACTCTGGAAACACCATATATTTT. This codes for CASSIRRYSGNTIYF.

The rearrangement uses TRBV30 and TRBJ2-7; D perhaps matches TRBD1 (6 bases). The germline CDR1 and CDR2 sequences are GTSNPN and SVGIG (reference sequence). The germline V and J ends were trimmed by 4 bases and 5 bases, with 18 bases remaining between them. The CDR3 loop spans 14 amino acids. The CDR3 loop is CAWIPAGYRDEQYF. Here the CDR3 DNA reads TGTGCCTGGATTCCCGCAGGGTACAGGGACGAGCAGTACTTC.

The chain couples TRBV20-1 to TRBJ1-2, with D possibly TRBD1 on 6 matching bases. The V end was cut by 7 bases, the J end by 8 bases, with 14 bases between. CDR3 length: 11 amino acids. Germline V lookup: CDR1 DFQATT, CDR2 SNEGSKA (reference sequence). CDR3 protein: CSVGRGDGYTF. CDR3 bases: TGCAGTGTGGGCAGGGGAGACGGCTACACCTTC.

The chain carries TRBV4-1 and TRBJ2-2; TRBD2 is a possible D gene (5 bases). The V gene lost 0 bases and the J gene lost 6 bases, with 14 bases spanning the gap. The CDR3 extends over 16 amino acids. CDR1 and CDR2 (germline): MGHRA, YSYEKL. The CDR3 DNA follows: TGCGCCAGCAGCCAAGATAAAGCGGTTCCGGCCGGGGAGCTGTTTTTT. This gives the protein CASSQDKAVPAGELFF.

This rearrangement joins TRBV2 to TRBJ1-5; 10 bases map to TRBD1. Trimming cost V 4 bases and J 3 bases; bases outside gene matches: 15. CDR3 size: 19 residues. CDR1 is SNHLY, CDR2 FYNNEI, per germline. The CDR3 nucleotides read TGTGCCAGCAGTGGCTCCGGGGGACAGGGGCCTGCATACAATCAGCCCCAGCATTTT. Translation: CASSGSGGQGPAYNQPQHF.

Only one count was recorded for this clone. The V call is TRBV7-2, the J call TRBJ1-6; tentative D call: TRBD1 (5 bases). The germline V gene has CDR1 SGHTA and CDR2 FQGNSA. The length of the CDR3 is 19 residues. V gave up 1 base and J gave up 0 bases, with 16 bases separating them. The CDR3 here is CASSLGFPGRSSYNSPLHF. DNA of the CDR3: TGTGCCAGCAGCTTAGGGTTCCCGGGACGGAGCTCCTATAATTCACCCCTCCACTTT.